The clone carrying this TCR beta chain was picked up many times. What it binds is not known. The sample's time point: sample taken at primary tumor resection. Samples came from 60 to 75 TRACERx patients with untreated early-stage lung cancer. Sequencing was performed on whole RNA extracted from tumor and nontumor lung tissue, or from frozen PBMC, and the material was left unsorted. This record belongs to a study of spatial heterogeneity in lung cancer. About the research overall: Alpha-chain sequences were consistently detected less often than beta-chain sequences. Study conclusions and caveats: Tumor TCRs that were ubiquitous and expanded showed up in blood more at resection than follow-up.

CDR3 length equals 14 residues. Trimming cost V 2 bases and J 4 bases, with 14 bases left between them. Germline V gives CDR1 DFQATT, CDR2 SNEGSKA (reference sequence). MiXCR, applied by TCRdb to the 5' RACE reads, yields one record per CDR3 protein. The sample records around 11,000 distinct CDR3 sequences, about 5.7% being singletons. The receptor's source is a male donor with early-stage non-small cell lung cancer. The starting material was PBMCs, obtained at surgery. The chain combines TRBV20-1 with TRBJ1-1; D is possibly TRBD1 (5 bases). DNA for the CDR3: TGCAGTGCTAGAAAGCAGGGTCCGGGCACTGAAGCTTTCTTT. Translation: CSARKQGPGTEAFF.